Shown below are 27 T cell receptor beta chains from a single sample sequenced in a study of CD8+ T cells in alopecia areata. Sequencing relied on a cDNA template that was reverse transcribed from extracted RNA. Profiling relied on immunoSEQ multiplex PCR, and the TCRdb table lists in-frame clones only, not all of them. The sample has more than 95,000 clones, approximately 60% seen once. The treatment: oral pan-JAK inhibitor, 5-10 mg twice daily. The specimen was CD4+ T cells sorted from blood, collected at week 4, from a patient treated with tofacitinib. The source of these receptors is a human donor with alopecia areata.

The chain uses TRBV29-1 and TRBJ2-1, with 7 bases matching TRBD1. J lost 2 bases, V lost 7 bases, and 14 bases had no gene match. CDR1 is SQVTM and CDR2 is ANQGSEA in the germline V gene. The CDR3 consists of 16 residues. DNA for the CDR3: TGCAGCGCACCAATAACTGACAGGGATGCCTACAATGAGCAGTTCTTC. It specifies CSAPITDRDAYNEQFF.

This chain connects TRBV29-1 to TRBJ2-5; perhaps TRBD2 as D (5 bases). There are 12 residues in the CDR3. Germline CDR1 reads SQVTM; CDR2 reads ANQGSEA. The ends were cut back, 2 bases at V and 2 bases at J, with 6 bases in the middle. CDR3 residues: CSVERTQETQYF. CDR3 DNA sequence: TGCAGCGTTGAAAGGACTCAAGAGACCCAGTACTTC.

The rearrangement links TRBV30 to TRBJ1-2; D gene ambiguous. The germline CDR1 and CDR2 sequences are GTSNPN and SVGIG (reference sequence). The CDR3 covers 11 residues. Deletions cut 2 bases from V and 9 bases from J, with 10 bases between. The CDR3 sequence is CAWSSGWRYTF. In DNA, the CDR3 is TGTGCCTGGAGTTCGGGTTGGCGCTACACCTTC.

This chain's CDR3 is CAWSIAGQGVGNEQFF. The CDR3 bases are TGTGCCTGGAGTATTGCGGGACAGGGTGTAGGGAATGAGCAGTTCTTC. This sequence joins TRBV30 and TRBJ2-1; TRBD1 aligns across 9 bases. The V segment lost 2 bases and the J segment 7 bases; nucleotides outside the gene matches: 12. Germline CDR1 GTSNPN, CDR2 SVGIG (reference sequence). CDR3 length equals 16 residues.

The chain recombines TRBV9 with TRBJ1-2; TRBD1 matches at 8 bases. The germline V gene has CDR1 SGDLS and CDR2 YYNGEE. Trimming cost V 0 bases and J 2 bases; bases outside gene matches: 6. There are 16 residues in the CDR3. The CDR3 sequence is CASSVVPGGSNYGYTF. In DNA, the CDR3 is TGTGCCAGCAGCGTAGTGCCAGGGGGCTCAAACTATGGCTACACCTTC.

The J gene is TRBJ2-2, the V gene TRBV2; D remains unclear. CDR3 length equals 12 residues. In germline, CDR1 is SNHLY, CDR2 FYNNEI. The V and J ends lost 7 bases and 5 bases respectively, with 8 bases between them. The CDR3 sequence: CASTEWTGELFF. DNA for the CDR3: TGTGCCAGCACAGAGTGGACCGGGGAGCTGTTTTTT.

The V call is TRBV23-1, the J call TRBJ2-3, with TRBD1 identical over 7 bases. TRBV23-1 is marked as an open reading frame, function uncertain. With 3 bases clipped from V and 2 bases from J, the junction kept 5 bases outside the gene matches. The CDR3 is 15 residues long. The CDR3 DNA is TGCGCCAGCAGTCACCGGGACAGTTTCACAGATACGCAGTATTTT. It encodes CASSHRDSFTDTQYF.

The chain recombines TRBV30 with TRBJ1-1; D uncertain. V dropped 5 bases and J dropped 6 bases, with 16 bases sitting between them. CDR3 length: 13 amino acids. Looked up from germline, CDR1 is GTSNPN and CDR2 is SVGIG (reference sequence). CDR3 loop: CAWGGGSMAEAFF. Here the CDR3 DNA reads TGTGCCTGGGGTGGAGGCTCCATGGCTGAAGCTTTCTTT. The entire variable domain, with the rest obtained from reference TRBV30 and TRBJ1-1, is as follows: SQTIHQWPATLVQPVGSPLSLECTVEGTSNPNLYWYRQAAGRGLQLLFYSVGIGQISSEVPQNLSASRPQDRQFILSSKKLLLSDSGFYLCAWGGGSMAEAFFGQGTRLTVV.

The chain recombines TRBV20-1 with TRBJ2-4, with D possibly TRBD1 on 6 matching bases. CDR1 is DFQATT and CDR2 is SNEGSKA in the germline V gene (reference sequence). Trimming stripped 7 bases from V and 10 bases from J, with 14 bases between. The CDR3 has 11 amino acids. DNA of the CDR3: TGCAGTGTTGCAGGGGATGGAATTCAGTACTTC. Translating it yields CSVAGDGIQYF.

This clone was counted only a few times. The chain carries TRBV5-1 and TRBJ1-5; 9 bases align to TRBD1. The length of the CDR3 is 14 residues. V trimming: 4 bases; J trimming: 7 bases; junction bases outside the gene matches: 6. Germline CDR1 reads SGHRS; CDR2 reads YFSETQ. The CDR3 loop is CASSAGQGQQPQHF. In nucleotides, the CDR3 is TGCGCCAGCAGCGCGGGACAGGGTCAACAGCCCCAGCATTTT.

This chain joins TRBV5-1 and TRBJ2-1; 7 bases line up with TRBD2. CDR1 and CDR2 (germline): SGHRS, YFSETQ. J was trimmed by 7 bases and V by 1 base; bases with no gene match: 8. This CDR3 contains 15 residues. CDR3 amino acids: CASSLNAAGENEQFF. In DNA form, the CDR3 reads TGCGCCAGCAGCTTGAATGCCGCGGGAGAGAATGAGCAGTTCTTC.

This clone was counted between two and nine times. The rearrangement links TRBV29-1 to TRBJ2-7; D possibly uses TRBD1 or TRBD2 (6 bases each). The CDR3 totals 13 residues. The V end lost 6 bases, the J end lost 2 bases, and 14 bases lay between the germline ends. Germline lookup yields CDR1 SQVTM and CDR2 ANQGSEA. The chain's CDR3 is CSVNEGGPYEQYF. The CDR3 nucleotides read TGCAGCGTGAACGAGGGGGGCCCCTACGAGCAGTACTTC.

The chain links TRBV4-1 to TRBJ2-4, with 7 bases aligning to TRBD1. Germline trimming cut 0 bases from V and 0 bases from J; bases unmatched to any gene: 2. CDR1 and CDR2 (germline): MGHRA, YSYEKL. This CDR3 is 16 amino acids long. The CDR3 DNA reads TGCGCCAGCAGCCAAGAACAGGGGAGAGCCAAAAACATTCAGTACTTC. This encodes CASSQEQGRAKNIQYF.

The CDR3 here is CASSPQGAGGELFF. CDR3 in DNA: TGCGCCAGCAGCCCACAGGGGGCAGGCGGGGAGCTGTTTTTT. This sequence joins TRBV5-1 and TRBJ2-2; 9 bases agree with TRBD1. The CDR3 length is 14 residues. Germline CDR1 and CDR2: SGHRS and YFSETQ. V gave up 4 bases and J gave up 7 bases; unmatched junction bases: 5.

The V call is TRBV7-9, the J call TRBJ1-5; D may be TRBD1 (5 bases). The V gene's germline CDR1 is SEHNR and CDR2 FQNEAQ (reference sequence). V lost 0 bases, J lost 1 base, and 10 bases lay in between. This CDR3 contains 16 residues. This CDR3 reads CASSLAGVRSNQPQHF. CDR3 nucleotide sequence: TGTGCCAGCAGCTTAGCAGGGGTAAGGAGCAATCAGCCCCAGCATTTT.

This clone was detected a few times. This chain uses TRBV25-1 with TRBJ1-2; D gene unclear. The CDR3 is made up of 13 amino acids. Germline V lookup: CDR1 MGHDK, CDR2 SYGVNS. V lost 6 bases, J lost 8 bases, and 16 bases lay in between. The CDR3 loop is CASSKSGGGGYTF. The DNA for the CDR3 is TGTGCCAGCAGCAAGTCAGGCGGAGGGGGCTACACCTTC.

This sequence joins TRBV6-5 and TRBJ1-1; no firm D call. Germline V gives CDR1 MNHEY, CDR2 SVGAGI. The CDR3 covers 14 residues. Trimming cost V 2 bases and J 5 bases, with 12 bases left between them. CDR3 sequence reads: CASSYRRDWTEAFF. CDR3 in DNA: TGTGCCAGCAGTTACAGGAGGGATTGGACTGAAGCTTTCTTT.

V gene TRBV6-6 combines with J gene TRBJ1-1; D may be TRBD1 (5 bases). CDR3 length: 11 amino acids. The germline gives CDR1 MNHNY, CDR2 SVGAGI (reference sequence). V lost 4 bases and J 6 bases, leaving 6 bases between the germline ends. CDR3 region: CASSWGAEAFF. CDR3 nucleotides: TGTGCCAGCAGTTGGGGGGCTGAAGCTTTCTTT.

J is TRBJ1-2 and V is TRBV10-3, with 10 bases aligning to TRBD1. With 2 bases clipped from V and 3 bases from J, the junction kept 6 bases outside the gene matches. The germline V gene encodes CDR1 ENHRY and CDR2 SYGVKD. The CDR3 totals 16 residues. DNA for the CDR3: TGTGCCATCAGTGAGGCCGGGACAGGGGACGACTATGGCTACACCTTC. Residues: CAISEAGTGDDYGYTF.

The chain links TRBV29-1 to TRBJ2-5; 7 bases are shared with TRBD1. Germline V gives CDR1 SQVTM, CDR2 ANQGSEA. This CDR3 is built from 14 residues. V lost 4 bases, J lost 1 base, and 6 bases stayed unmatched. The CDR3 DNA reads as TGCAGCGTTGCCCTGACAGGGCCCCAAGAGACCCAGTACTTC. It is translated as CSVALTGPQETQYF.

This clone was observed a handful of times. The chain joins TRBV5-4 to TRBJ2-3, with D unresolved. Germline lookup yields CDR1 SGHNT and CDR2 YYREEE (reference sequence). This CDR3 contains 15 residues. V lost 0 bases and J lost 1, with 9 bases in between. CDR3 loop: CASSLGRDRTDTQYF. As DNA, the CDR3 is TGTGCCAGCAGCTTGGGCAGAGATCGCACAGATACGCAGTATTTT.

This sequence joins TRBV5-1 and TRBJ2-2, with 9 bases aligning to TRBD1. Germline CDR1 and CDR2: SGHRS and YFSETQ. The CDR3 spans 16 residues. V gave up 6 bases and J gave up 3 bases; unmatched junction bases: 9. CDR3 amino acids: CASTGGQGSYTGELFF. For the CDR3, the DNA is TGCGCCAGCACCGGAGGACAGGGGTCTTACACCGGGGAGCTGTTTTTT.

The V and J genes are TRBV14 and TRBJ1-6; 7 bases align to TRBD1. The length of the CDR3 is 14 residues. Germline V gene lookup returns CDR1 SGHDN and CDR2 FVKESK. V was pared by 4 bases and J by 10 bases, with 7 bases of the junction left unmatched. CDR3 nucleotide sequence: TGTGCCAGCAGCCCCACAGGGGCAGGATCACCCCTCCACTTT. Translation gives CASSPTGAGSPLHF.

The chain couples TRBV7-2 to TRBJ2-1; TRBD1 matches 10 bases. The CDR3 consists of 14 residues. Germline V gene data show CDR1 as SGHTA and CDR2 as FQGNSA. V shed 4 bases and J 8 bases; nucleotides not matched to a gene: 5. In DNA form, the CDR3 reads TGTGCCAGCAGCTCGGACAGGGGGGAATATGAGCAGTTCTTC. Residues: CASSSDRGEYEQFF. Together with reference TRBV7-2 and TRBJ2-1, the CDR3 gives the full variable domain: GAGVSQSPSNKVTEKGKDVELRCDPISGHTALYWYRQSLGQGLEFLIYFQGNSAPDKSGLPSDRFSAERTGGSVSTLTIQRTQQEDSAVYLCASSSDRGEYEQFFGPGTRLTVL.

This chain uses TRBV6-5 with TRBJ2-4, with 7 positions matching TRBD1. V lost 6 bases, J lost 7 bases, and 6 bases stayed unmatched. This CDR3 contains 13 residues. Germline CDR1 MNHEY, CDR2 SVGAGI. CDR3 coding DNA: TGTGCCAGCAGGTTGAAACAGGGGAACATTCAGTACTTC. Protein sequence: CASRLKQGNIQYF.

This clone turned up a few times. This chain connects TRBV5-4 to TRBJ2-1, with D perhaps being TRBD1 or TRBD2 (5 bases each). The CDR3 extends over 14 amino acids. V gave up 4 bases and J gave up 8 bases, with 16 bases separating them. The germline CDR1 and CDR2 sequences are SGHNT and YYREEE (reference sequence). The CDR3 sequence: CASSTGTESDEQFF. The CDR3 DNA reads as TGTGCCAGCAGCACCGGGACCGAGTCCGATGAGCAGTTCTTC.

This clone was counted between two and nine times. The rearrangement joins TRBV18 to TRBJ1-5; D perhaps matches TRBD1 (6 bases). Trimming took off 4 bases at V and 1 base at J, with 11 bases between the two ends. From germline, CDR1 is KGHSH and CDR2 LQKENI. This CDR3 has 15 amino acids. Written as DNA, the CDR3 is TGTGCCAGCTCACTAAAGACAGGCAGCAATCAGCCCCAGCATTTT. This sequence encodes CASSLKTGSNQPQHF.